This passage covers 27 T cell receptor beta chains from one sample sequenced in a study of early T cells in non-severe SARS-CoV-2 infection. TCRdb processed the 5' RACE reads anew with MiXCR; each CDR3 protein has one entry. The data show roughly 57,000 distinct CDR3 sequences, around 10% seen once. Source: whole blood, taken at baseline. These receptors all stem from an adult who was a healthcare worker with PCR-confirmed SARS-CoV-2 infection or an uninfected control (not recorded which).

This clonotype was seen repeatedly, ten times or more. The CDR3 reads CASSVSAVAGGTDTQYF. In nucleotides, the CDR3 is TGTGCCAGCAGCGTTTCCGCGGTAGCGGGGGGCACAGATACGCAGTATTTT. The chain combines TRBV9 with TRBJ2-3; TRBD2 agrees at 9 bases. The germline V gene has CDR1 SGDLS and CDR2 YYNGEE. The junction had 8 bases not matched to a gene; V was cut back by 2 bases and J by 1 base. The CDR3 sequence is 17 residues long. The complete variable domain, with remaining parts taken from reference TRBV9 and TRBJ2-3, reads DSGVTQTPKHLITATGQRVTLRCSPRSGDLSVYWYQQSLDQGLQFLIQYYNGEERAKGNILERFSAQQFPDLHSELNLSSLELGDSALYFCASSVSAVAGGTDTQYFGPGTRLTVL.

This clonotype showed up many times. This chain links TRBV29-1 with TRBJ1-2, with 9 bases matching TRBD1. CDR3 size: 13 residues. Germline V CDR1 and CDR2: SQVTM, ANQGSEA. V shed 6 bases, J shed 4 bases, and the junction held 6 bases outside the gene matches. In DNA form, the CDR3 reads TGCAGCGTATCACAGGGGGCCTCCTATGGCTACACCTTC. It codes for CSVSQGASYGYTF. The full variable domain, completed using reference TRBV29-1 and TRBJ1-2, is SAVISQKPSRDICQRGTSLTIQCQVDSQVTMMFWYRQQPGQSLTLIATANQGSEATYESGFVIDKFPISRPNLTFSTLTVSNMSPEDSSIYLCSVSQGASYGYTFGSGTRLTVV.

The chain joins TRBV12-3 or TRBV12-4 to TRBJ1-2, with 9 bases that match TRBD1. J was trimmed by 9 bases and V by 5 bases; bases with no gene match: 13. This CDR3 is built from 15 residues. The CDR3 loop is CASSGSGTGRKSYTF. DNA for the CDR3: TGTGCCAGCAGTGGTTCCGGGACAGGGAGAAAAAGCTACACCTTC.

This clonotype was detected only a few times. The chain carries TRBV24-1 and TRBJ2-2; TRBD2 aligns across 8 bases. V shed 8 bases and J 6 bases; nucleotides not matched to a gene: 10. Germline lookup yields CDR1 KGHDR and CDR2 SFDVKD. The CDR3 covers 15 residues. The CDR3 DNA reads TGTGCCACCACCTCAGGACTAGCAAGCGCCGGGGAGCTGTTTTTT. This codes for CATTSGLASAGELFF.

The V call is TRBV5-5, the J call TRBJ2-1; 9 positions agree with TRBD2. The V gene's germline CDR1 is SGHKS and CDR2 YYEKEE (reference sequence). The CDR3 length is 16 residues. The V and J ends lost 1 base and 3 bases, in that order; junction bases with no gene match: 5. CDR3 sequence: CASSLLSGSVYNEQFF. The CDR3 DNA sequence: TGTGCCAGCAGCTTGCTTAGCGGGAGTGTCTACAATGAGCAGTTCTTC.

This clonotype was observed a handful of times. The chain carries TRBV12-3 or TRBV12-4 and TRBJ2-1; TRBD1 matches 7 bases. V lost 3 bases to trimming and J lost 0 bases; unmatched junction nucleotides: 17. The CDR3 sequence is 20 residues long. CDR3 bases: TGTGCCAGCAGTTTCAACAGGGGATTGAGCGGACCAAGCTCCTACAATGAGCAGTTCTTC. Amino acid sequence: CASSFNRGLSGPSSYNEQFF.

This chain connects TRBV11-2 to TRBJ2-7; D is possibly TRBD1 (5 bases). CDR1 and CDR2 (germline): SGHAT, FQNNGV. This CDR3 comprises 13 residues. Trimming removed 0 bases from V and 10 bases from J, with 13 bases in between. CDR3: CASSLDGQGGQYF. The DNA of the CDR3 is TGTGCCAGCAGCTTAGATGGGCAGGGTGGTCAGTACTTC. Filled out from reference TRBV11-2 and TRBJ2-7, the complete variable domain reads EAGVAQSPRYKIIEKRQSVAFWCNPISGHATLYWYQQILGQGPKLLIQFQNNGVVDDSQLPKDRFSAERLKGVDSTLKIQPAKLEDSAVYLCASSLDGQGGQYFGPGTRLTVT.

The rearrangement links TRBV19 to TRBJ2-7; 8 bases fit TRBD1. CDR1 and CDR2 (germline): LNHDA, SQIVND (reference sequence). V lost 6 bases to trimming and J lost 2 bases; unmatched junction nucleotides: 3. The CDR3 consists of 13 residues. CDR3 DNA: TGTGCCAGTAGCAGGGACAGGACCTACGAGCAGTACTTC. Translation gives CASSRDRTYEQYF.

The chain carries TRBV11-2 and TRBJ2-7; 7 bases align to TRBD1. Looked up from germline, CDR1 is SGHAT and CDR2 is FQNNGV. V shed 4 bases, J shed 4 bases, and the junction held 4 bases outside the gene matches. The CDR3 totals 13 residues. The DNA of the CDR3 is TGTGCCAGCAGCTCCGGACAGGTTTACGAGCAGTACTTC. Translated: CASSSGQVYEQYF.

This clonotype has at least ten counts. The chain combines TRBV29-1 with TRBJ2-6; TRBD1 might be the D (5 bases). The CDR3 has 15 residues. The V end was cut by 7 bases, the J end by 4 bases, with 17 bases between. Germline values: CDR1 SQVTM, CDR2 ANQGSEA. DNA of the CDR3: TGCAGCGCCTATTCAGGGATCGCCGGGGCCAACGTCCTGACTTTC. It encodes CSAYSGIAGANVLTF.

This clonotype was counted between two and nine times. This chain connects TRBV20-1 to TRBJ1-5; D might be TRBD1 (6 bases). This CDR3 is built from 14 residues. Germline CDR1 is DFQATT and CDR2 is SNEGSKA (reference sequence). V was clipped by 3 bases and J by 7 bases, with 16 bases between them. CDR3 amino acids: CSASLPGARQPQHF. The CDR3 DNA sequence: TGCAGTGCTAGTCTCCCAGGGGCGCGGCAGCCCCAGCATTTT.

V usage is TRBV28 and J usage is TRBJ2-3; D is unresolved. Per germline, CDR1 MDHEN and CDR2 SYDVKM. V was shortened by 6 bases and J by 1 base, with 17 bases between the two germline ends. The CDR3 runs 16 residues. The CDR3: CASSRYFPVGTDTQYF. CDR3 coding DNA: TGTGCCAGCAGCCGATACTTCCCTGTTGGCACAGATACGCAGTATTTT.

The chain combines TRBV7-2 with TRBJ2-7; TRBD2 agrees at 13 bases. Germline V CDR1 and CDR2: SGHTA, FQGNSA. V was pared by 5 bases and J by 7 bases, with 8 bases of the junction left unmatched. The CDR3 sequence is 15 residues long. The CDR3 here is CASSPLAGLAGEQYF. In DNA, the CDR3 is TGTGCCAGCAGCCCCCTGGCGGGACTAGCGGGGGAGCAGTACTTC.

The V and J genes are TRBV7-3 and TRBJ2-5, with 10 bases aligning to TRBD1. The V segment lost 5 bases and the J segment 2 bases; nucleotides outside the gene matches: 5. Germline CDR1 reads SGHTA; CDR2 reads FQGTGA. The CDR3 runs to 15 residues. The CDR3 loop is CASSLDRGRQETQYF. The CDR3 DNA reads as TGTGCCAGCAGCCTGGACAGGGGGAGGCAAGAGACCCAGTACTTC.

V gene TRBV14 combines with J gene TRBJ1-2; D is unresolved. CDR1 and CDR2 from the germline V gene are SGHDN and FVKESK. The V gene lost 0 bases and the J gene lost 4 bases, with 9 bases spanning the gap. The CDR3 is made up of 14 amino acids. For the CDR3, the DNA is TGTGCCAGCAGCCAAGATTCCGCTAGCTATGGCTACACCTTC. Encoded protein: CASSQDSASYGYTF.

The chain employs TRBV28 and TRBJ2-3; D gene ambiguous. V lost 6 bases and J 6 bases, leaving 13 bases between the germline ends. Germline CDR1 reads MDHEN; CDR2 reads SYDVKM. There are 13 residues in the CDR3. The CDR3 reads CASSSLGRDTQYF. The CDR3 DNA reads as TGTGCCAGCAGCTCCCTGGGTCGGGATACGCAGTATTTT.

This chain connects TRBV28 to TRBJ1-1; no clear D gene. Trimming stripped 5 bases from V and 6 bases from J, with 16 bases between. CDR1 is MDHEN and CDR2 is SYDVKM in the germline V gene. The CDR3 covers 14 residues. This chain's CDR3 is CASSPPVGGAEAFF. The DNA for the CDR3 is TGTGCCAGCAGTCCCCCCGTCGGAGGTGCTGAAGCTTTCTTT.

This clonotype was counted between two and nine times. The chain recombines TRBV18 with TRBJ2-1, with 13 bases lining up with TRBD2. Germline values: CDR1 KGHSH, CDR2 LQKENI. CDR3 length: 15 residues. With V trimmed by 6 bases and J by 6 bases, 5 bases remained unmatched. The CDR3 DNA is TGTGCCAGCTCCCCTACTAGCGGGGGGGCCAATGAGCAGTTCTTC. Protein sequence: CASSPTSGGANEQFF.

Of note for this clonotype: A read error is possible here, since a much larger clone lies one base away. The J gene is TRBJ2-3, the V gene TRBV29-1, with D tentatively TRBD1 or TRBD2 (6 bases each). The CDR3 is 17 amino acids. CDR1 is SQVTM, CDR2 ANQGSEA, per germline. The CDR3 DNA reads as TGCTGCGTTGAAGGGGACCAATGGGGGGCTGCCACAGATACGCAGTATTTT. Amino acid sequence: CCVEGDQWGAATDTQYF.

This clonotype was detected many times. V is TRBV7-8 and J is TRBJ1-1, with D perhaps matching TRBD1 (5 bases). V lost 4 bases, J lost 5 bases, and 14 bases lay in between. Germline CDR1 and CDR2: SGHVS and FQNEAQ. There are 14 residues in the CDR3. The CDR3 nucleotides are TGTGCCAGCAGCTCCTTCCGGGGGTCTACTGAAGCTTTCTTT. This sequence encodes CASSSFRGSTEAFF.

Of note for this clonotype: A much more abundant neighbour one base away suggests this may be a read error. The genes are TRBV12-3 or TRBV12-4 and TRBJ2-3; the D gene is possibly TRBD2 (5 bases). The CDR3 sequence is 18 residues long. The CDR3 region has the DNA TGTACCAGCAGCCCCTTTTTGGGAGCTCAGACTAGCACAGATACGCAGTATTTT. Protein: CTSSPFLGAQTSTDTQYF.

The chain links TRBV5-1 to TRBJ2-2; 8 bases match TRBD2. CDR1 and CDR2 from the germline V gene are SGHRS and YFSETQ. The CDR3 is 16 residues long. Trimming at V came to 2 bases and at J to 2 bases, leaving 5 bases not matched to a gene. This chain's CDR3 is CASSFEAGVNTGELFF. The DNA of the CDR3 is TGCGCCAGCAGCTTCGAAGCGGGAGTTAACACCGGGGAGCTGTTTTTT.

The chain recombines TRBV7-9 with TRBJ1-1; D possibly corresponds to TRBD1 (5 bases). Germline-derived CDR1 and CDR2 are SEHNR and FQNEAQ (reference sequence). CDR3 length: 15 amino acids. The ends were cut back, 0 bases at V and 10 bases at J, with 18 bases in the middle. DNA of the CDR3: TGTGCCAGCAGCTTAGCGAACGCCAGGGCGGCGAGAGCTTTCTTT. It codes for CASSLANARAARAFF.

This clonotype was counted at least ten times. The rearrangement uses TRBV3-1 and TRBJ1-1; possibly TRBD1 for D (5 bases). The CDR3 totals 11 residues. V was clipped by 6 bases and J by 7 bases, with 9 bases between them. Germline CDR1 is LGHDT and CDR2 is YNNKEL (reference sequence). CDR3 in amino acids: CASRGGLEAFF. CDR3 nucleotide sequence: TGTGCCAGCAGGGGGGGACTTGAAGCTTTCTTT. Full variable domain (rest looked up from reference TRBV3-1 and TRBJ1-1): DTAVSQTPKYLVTQMGNDKSIKCEQNLGHDTMYWYKQDSKKFLKIMFSYNNKELIINETVPNRFSPKSPDKAHLNLHINSLELGDSAVYFCASRGGLEAFFGQGTRLTVV.

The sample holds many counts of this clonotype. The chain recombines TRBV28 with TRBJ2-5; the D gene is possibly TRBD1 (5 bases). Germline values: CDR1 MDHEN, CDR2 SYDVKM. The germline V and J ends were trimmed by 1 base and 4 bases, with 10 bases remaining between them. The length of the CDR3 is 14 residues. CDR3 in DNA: TGTGCCAGCAGTTTATACAGAGACAGAGAGACCCAGTACTTC. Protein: CASSLYRDRETQYF. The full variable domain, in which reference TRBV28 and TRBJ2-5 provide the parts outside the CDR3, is DVKVTQSSRYLVKRTGEKVFLECVQDMDHENMFWYRQDPGLGLRLIYFSYDVKMKEKGDIPEGYSVSREKKERFSLILESASTNQTSMYLCASSLYRDRETQYFGPGTRLLVL.

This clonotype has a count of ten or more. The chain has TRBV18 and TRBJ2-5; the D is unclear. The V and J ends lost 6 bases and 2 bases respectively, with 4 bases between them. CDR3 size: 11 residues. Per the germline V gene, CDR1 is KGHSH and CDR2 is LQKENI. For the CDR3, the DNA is TGTGCCAGCTCGCAGCAAGAGACCCAGTACTTC. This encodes CASSQQETQYF. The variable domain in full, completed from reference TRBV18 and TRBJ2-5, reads NAGVMQNPRHLVRRRGQEARLRCSPMKGHSHVYWYRQLPEEGLKFMVYLQKENIIDESGMPKERFSAEFPKEGPSILRIQQVVRGDSAAYFCASSQQETQYFGPGTRLLVL.

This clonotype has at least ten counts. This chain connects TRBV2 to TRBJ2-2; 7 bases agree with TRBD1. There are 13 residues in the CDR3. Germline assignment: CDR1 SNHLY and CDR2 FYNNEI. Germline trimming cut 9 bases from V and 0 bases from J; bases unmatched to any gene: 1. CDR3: CARGTANTGELFF. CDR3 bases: TGTGCCAGGGGGACAGCGAACACCGGGGAGCTGTTTTTT. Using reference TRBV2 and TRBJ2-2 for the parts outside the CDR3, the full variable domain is EPEVTQTPSHQVTQMGQEVILRCVPISNHLYFYWYRQILGQKVEFLVSFYNNEISEKSEIFDDQFSVERPDGSNFTLKIRSTKLEDSAMYFCARGTANTGELFFGEGSRLTVL.